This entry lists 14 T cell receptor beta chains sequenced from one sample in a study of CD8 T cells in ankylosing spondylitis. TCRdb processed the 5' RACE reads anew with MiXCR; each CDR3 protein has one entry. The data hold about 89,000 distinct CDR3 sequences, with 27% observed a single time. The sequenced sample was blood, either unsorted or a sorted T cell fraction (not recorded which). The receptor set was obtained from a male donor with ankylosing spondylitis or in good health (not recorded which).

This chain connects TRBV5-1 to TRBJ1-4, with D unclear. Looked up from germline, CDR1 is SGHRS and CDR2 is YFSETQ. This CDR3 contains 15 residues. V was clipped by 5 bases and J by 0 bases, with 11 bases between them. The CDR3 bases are TGCGCCAGCAGTTGGGTTTCGGCAACTAATGAAAAACTGTTTTTT. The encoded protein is CASSWVSATNEKLFF.

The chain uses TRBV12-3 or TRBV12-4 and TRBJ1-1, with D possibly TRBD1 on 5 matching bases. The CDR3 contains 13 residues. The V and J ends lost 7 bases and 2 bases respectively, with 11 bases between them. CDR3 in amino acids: CASIRGGNTEAFF. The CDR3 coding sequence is TGTGCCAGCATTCGGGGGGGAAACACTGAAGCTTTCTTT.

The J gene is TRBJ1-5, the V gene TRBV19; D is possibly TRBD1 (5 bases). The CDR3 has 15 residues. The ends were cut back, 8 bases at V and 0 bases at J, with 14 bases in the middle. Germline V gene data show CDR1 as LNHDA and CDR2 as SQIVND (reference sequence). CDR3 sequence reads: CASRQGAPSNQPQHF. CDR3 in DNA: TGTGCCAGTCGGCAGGGAGCACCTAGCAATCAGCCCCAGCATTTT.

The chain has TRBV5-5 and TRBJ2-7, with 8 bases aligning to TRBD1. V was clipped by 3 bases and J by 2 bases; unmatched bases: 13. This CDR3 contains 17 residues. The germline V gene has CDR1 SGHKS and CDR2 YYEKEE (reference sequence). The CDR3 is CASSWSGTGDLAYEQYF. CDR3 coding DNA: TGTGCCAGCAGCTGGTCCGGGACAGGTGATCTTGCCTACGAGCAGTACTTC. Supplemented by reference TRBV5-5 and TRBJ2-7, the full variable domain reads DAGVTQSPTHLIKTRGQQVTLRCSPISGHKSVSWYQQVLGQGPQFIFQYYEKEERGRGNFPDRFSARQFPNYSSELNVNALLLGDSALYLCASSWSGTGDLAYEQYFGPGTRLTVT.

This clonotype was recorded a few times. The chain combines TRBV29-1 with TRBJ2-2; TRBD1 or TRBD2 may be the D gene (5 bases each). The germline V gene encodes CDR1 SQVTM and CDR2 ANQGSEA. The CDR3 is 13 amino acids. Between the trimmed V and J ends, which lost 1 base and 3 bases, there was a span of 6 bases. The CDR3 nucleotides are TGCAGCGTTGAAGGAGGGGACACCGGGGAGCTGTTTTTT. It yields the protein CSVEGGDTGELFF.

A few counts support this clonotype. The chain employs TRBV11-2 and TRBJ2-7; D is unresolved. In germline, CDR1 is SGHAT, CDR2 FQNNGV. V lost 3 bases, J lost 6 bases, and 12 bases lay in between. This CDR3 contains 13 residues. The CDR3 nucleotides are TGTGCCAGCAGCTTTGGGGTACTCGGCGAGCAGTACTTC. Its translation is CASSFGVLGEQYF.

This CDR3 is CASTLRGFTGGIMNTEAFF. The CDR3 DNA reads as TGTGCCAGCACTCTGCGGGGGTTCACAGGGGGCATCATGAACACTGAAGCTTTCTTT. The gene calls are TRBV27 and TRBJ1-1; TRBD1 aligns across 9 bases. Germline V gene data show CDR1 as MNHEY and CDR2 as SMNVEV (reference sequence). The CDR3 spans 19 residues. The trim removed 7 bases at V and 0 bases at J, leaving 18 bases unmatched.

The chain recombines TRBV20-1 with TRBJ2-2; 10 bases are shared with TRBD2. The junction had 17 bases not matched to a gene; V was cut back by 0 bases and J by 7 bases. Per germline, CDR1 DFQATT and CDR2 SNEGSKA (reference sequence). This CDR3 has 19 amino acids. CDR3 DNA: TGCAGTGCTAGAGATACTCAACTTGAGCGGGAGGGCCGTATCGGGGAGCTGTTTTTT. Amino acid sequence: CSARDTQLEREGRIGELFF.

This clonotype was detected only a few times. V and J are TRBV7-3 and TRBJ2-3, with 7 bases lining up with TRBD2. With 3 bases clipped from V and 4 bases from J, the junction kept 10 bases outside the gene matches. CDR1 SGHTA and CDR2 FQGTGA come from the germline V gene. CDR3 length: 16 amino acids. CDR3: CASSFSGGGSPDTQYF. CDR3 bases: TGTGCCAGCAGCTTTTCTGGCGGGGGATCGCCAGATACGCAGTATTTT.

CDR3 sequence: CSARDRTSTGETQYF. CDR3 bases: TGCAGTGCTAGAGATAGGACCTCCACGGGGGAGACCCAGTACTTC. The chain has TRBV20-1 and TRBJ2-5, with TRBD2 as a possible D gene (5 bases). The CDR3 covers 15 residues. V lost 0 bases to trimming and J lost 5 bases, with 16 bases between them. The germline gives CDR1 DFQATT, CDR2 SNEGSKA (reference sequence).

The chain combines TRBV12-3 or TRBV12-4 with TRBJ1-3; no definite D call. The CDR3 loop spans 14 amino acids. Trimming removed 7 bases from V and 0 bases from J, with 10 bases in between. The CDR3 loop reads CASTPGGSGNTIYF. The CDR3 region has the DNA TGTGCCAGCACCCCAGGAGGCTCTGGAAACACCATATATTTT.

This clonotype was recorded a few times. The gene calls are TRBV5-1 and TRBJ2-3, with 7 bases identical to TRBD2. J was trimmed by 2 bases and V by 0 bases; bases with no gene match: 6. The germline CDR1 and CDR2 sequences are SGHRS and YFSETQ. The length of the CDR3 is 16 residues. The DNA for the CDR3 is TGCGCCAGCAGCTTGGGTAGCGGGCCCCTCACAGATACGCAGTATTTT. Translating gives CASSLGSGPLTDTQYF.

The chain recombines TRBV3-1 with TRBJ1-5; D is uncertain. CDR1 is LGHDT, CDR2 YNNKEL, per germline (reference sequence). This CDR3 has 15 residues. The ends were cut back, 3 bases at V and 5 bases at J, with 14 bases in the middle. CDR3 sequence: CASSHRQAVDQPQHF. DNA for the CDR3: TGTGCCAGCAGCCATCGCCAGGCGGTTGATCAGCCCCAGCATTTT.

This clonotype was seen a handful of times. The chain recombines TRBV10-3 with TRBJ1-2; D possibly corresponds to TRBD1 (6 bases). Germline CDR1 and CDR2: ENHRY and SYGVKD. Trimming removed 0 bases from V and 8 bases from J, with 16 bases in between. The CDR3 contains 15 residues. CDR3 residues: CAISESRGDGVGYTF. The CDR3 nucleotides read TGTGCCATCAGTGAGTCGAGGGGGGACGGAGTGGGCTACACCTTC.